This is a list of T cell receptor beta chains from one sample in a study of CD4 T cells in relation to SARS-CoV-2 and coronaviruses. The assay was immunoSEQ multiplex PCR, and TCRdb's table has in-frame clones only and misses some. The sample shows tens of thousands of clones, over 75% of them seen only once. The sample consisted of memory CD4+ T cells from PBMCs. The receptors stem from an adult with COVID-19. Both conserved end residues are part of each CDR3. A D gene is named only where the DNA matches it firmly. The size of a clone is reported for some rows only, either as once, few or many, or as a class for expanded clones.

j_gene: TRBJ2-7; v_gene: TRBV28; d_gene: TRBD2; abundance: .; CDR3nt: TGTGCCAGCAGGGCCCAAAGACTAGCGGACTCCTACGAGCAGTACTTC; CDR3aa: CASRAQRLADSYEQYF
j_gene: TRBJ1-2; v_gene: TRBV6-2/TRBV6-3; d_gene: .; abundance: .; CDR3nt: TGTGCCAGCAGTTATGCTAACTATGGCTACACCTTC; CDR3aa: CASSYANYGYTF
j_gene: TRBJ1-1; v_gene: TRBV3-1/TRBV3-2; d_gene: .; abundance: .; CDR3nt: TGTGCCAGCAGCCCTGGGGGCACTGAAGCTTTCTTT; CDR3aa: CASSPGGTEAFF
j_gene: TRBJ2-3; v_gene: TRBV27; d_gene: TRBD2; abundance: once; CDR3nt: TGTGCCAGCAGTTTATGGACTAGCGGGAAGGGTACAGATACGCAGTATTTT; CDR3aa: CASSLWTSGKGTDTQYF
j_gene: TRBJ2-3; v_gene: TRBV19; d_gene: .; abundance: once; CDR3nt: TGTGCCAGTAGTCCCTTAGGGCGGGACCGCACAGATACGCAGTATTTT; CDR3aa: CASSPLGRDRTDTQYF
j_gene: TRBJ2-3; v_gene: TRBV11-2; d_gene: .; abundance: .; CDR3nt: TGTGCCAGCCTCAACACAGATACGCAGTATTTT; CDR3aa: CASLNTDTQYF
j_gene: TRBJ2-3; v_gene: TRBV6-5; d_gene: TRBD2; abundance: .; CDR3nt: TGTGCCAGCAGCCCGTTAGCGGGAGGCACAGATACGCAGTATTTT; CDR3aa: CASSPLAGGTDTQYF
j_gene: TRBJ1-2; v_gene: TRBV5-1; d_gene: .; abundance: .; CDR3nt: TGCGCCAGCAGTTTCGGTATGGGGGGGGACTATGGCTACACCTTC; CDR3aa: CASSFGMGGDYGYTF
j_gene: TRBJ2-7; v_gene: TRBV5-6; d_gene: .; abundance: .; CDR3nt: TGTGCCAGCAGCTTAGTGGGGAGAATGTACGAGCAGTACTTC; CDR3aa: CASSLVGRMYEQYF
j_gene: TRBJ2-3; v_gene: TRBV10-1; d_gene: .; abundance: .; CDR3nt: TGCGCCAGGAAAATAGCGGACTACACAGATACGCAGTATTTT; CDR3aa: CARKIADYTDTQYF
j_gene: TRBJ2-6; v_gene: TRBV4-2; d_gene: .; abundance: .; CDR3nt: TGTGCCAGCAGCCAAGCCCCCCCAGGACACTCTGGGGCCAACGTCCTGACTTTC; CDR3aa: CASSQAPPGHSGANVLTF
j_gene: TRBJ1-2; v_gene: TRBV3-1/TRBV3-2; d_gene: TRBD1; abundance: .; CDR3nt: TGTGCCAGCAGCCAGATGGACAGGGTGAACGGCGGCTACACCTTC; CDR3aa: CASSQMDRVNGGYTF
j_gene: TRBJ1-5; v_gene: TRBV5-4; d_gene: TRBD1; abundance: .; CDR3nt: TGTGCCAGCAGCGCAGGGGGAGCCAATCAGCCCCAGCATTTT; CDR3aa: CASSAGGANQPQHF
j_gene: TRBJ2-2; v_gene: TRBV6-5; d_gene: .; abundance: .; CDR3nt: TGTGCCAGCAAAACGGACAGACCCACCGGGGAGCTGTTTTTT; CDR3aa: CASKTDRPTGELFF
j_gene: TRBJ2-5; v_gene: TRBV5-1; d_gene: TRBD1; abundance: .; CDR3nt: TGCGCCAGCAGCCCGGGACAGCACCAAGAGACCCAGTACTTC; CDR3aa: CASSPGQHQETQYF
j_gene: TRBJ1-5; v_gene: TRBV28; d_gene: TRBD1; abundance: once; CDR3nt: TGTGCCAGCAGTTCTAATTCACCGGGACAGGGGGATCAGCCCCAGCATTTT; CDR3aa: CASSSNSPGQGDQPQHF
j_gene: TRBJ2-2; v_gene: TRBV30; d_gene: .; abundance: once; CDR3nt: TGTGCCTGGAGCCCGGGCAGGGAGCTGTTTTTT; CDR3aa: CAWSPGRELFF
j_gene: TRBJ2-1; v_gene: TRBV5-1; d_gene: .; abundance: .; CDR3nt: TGCGCCAGCAGCTTGGAGGTAGGGAATACATACAATGAGCAGTTCTTC; CDR3aa: CASSLEVGNTYNEQFF
j_gene: TRBJ2-2; v_gene: TRBV18; d_gene: .; abundance: once; CDR3nt: TGTGCCAGCTCACCATCTCCCTCATACCCTCAGAACACCGGGGAGCTGTTTTTT; CDR3aa: CASSPSPSYPQNTGELFF
j_gene: TRBJ1-1; v_gene: TRBV28; d_gene: .; abundance: .; CDR3nt: TGTGCCAGCAGGGCAGGGTGGGGGGAGGCTTTCTTT; CDR3aa: CASRAGWGEAFF
j_gene: TRBJ2-1; v_gene: TRBV7-6; d_gene: TRBD2; abundance: .; CDR3nt: TGTGCCAGCAGCTCAGGACTAGCGGGTTCCAATGAGCAGTTCTTC; CDR3aa: CASSSGLAGSNEQFF
j_gene: TRBJ1-2; v_gene: TRBV29-1; d_gene: TRBD1; abundance: .; CDR3nt: TGCAGCGTTGGACAGGGGCAGTTGAGTGGCTACACCTTC; CDR3aa: CSVGQGQLSGYTF
j_gene: TRBJ1-5; v_gene: TRBV5-1; d_gene: .; abundance: .; CDR3nt: TGCGCCAGCAGGGGGGGGGATGGGGGCAATCAGCCCCAGCATTTT; CDR3aa: CASRGGDGGNQPQHF
j_gene: TRBJ2-2; v_gene: TRBV5-1; d_gene: .; abundance: .; CDR3nt: TGCGCCAGCAGCTTTTCCCTGTTCGAGAACACCGGGGAGCTGTTTTTT; CDR3aa: CASSFSLFENTGELFF
j_gene: TRBJ1-5; v_gene: TRBV19; d_gene: .; abundance: .; CDR3nt: TGTGCCAGTAGTCCCCGGGACGGCAATCAGCCCCAGCATTTT; CDR3aa: CASSPRDGNQPQHF
j_gene: TRBJ1-1; v_gene: TRBV2; d_gene: .; abundance: .; CDR3nt: TGTGCCAGCAGTTCACAACAGGGTCTTGAAGCTTTCTTT; CDR3aa: CASSSQQGLEAFF
j_gene: TRBJ2-7; v_gene: TRBV6-5; d_gene: TRBD2; abundance: .; CDR3nt: TGTGCCAGCAGTTACCAGCGGGGGCCCAACGAGCAGTACTTC; CDR3aa: CASSYQRGPNEQYF
j_gene: TRBJ1-2; v_gene: TRBV7-8; d_gene: .; abundance: once; CDR3nt: TGTGCCAGCAGCAATCCTGGAACAGTAGAATATGGCTACACCTTC; CDR3aa: CASSNPGTVEYGYTF
j_gene: TRBJ1-2; v_gene: TRBV18; d_gene: TRBD1; abundance: .; CDR3nt: TGTGCCAGCTCACCGGGACAGGGGGATGGCTACACCTTC; CDR3aa: CASSPGQGDGYTF
j_gene: TRBJ2-4; v_gene: TRBV30; d_gene: TRBD1; abundance: .; CDR3nt: TGTGCCTGGGAACGGGGACAGGGGGGACCAAACATTCAGTACTTC; CDR3aa: CAWERGQGGPNIQYF
j_gene: TRBJ2-1; v_gene: TRBV19; d_gene: TRBD2; abundance: once; CDR3nt: TGTGCCAGTAGTATAGAATCGTCGGGAGGGCTCCCCTACAATGAGCAGTTCTTC; CDR3aa: CASSIESSGGLPYNEQFF
j_gene: TRBJ1-6; v_gene: TRBV5-1; d_gene: .; abundance: .; CDR3nt: TGCGCCAGCAGCTGGGGGGGAGATAATTCACCCCTCCACTTT; CDR3aa: CASSWGGDNSPLHF
j_gene: TRBJ1-4; v_gene: TRBV28; d_gene: .; abundance: few; CDR3nt: TGTGCCAGCAGAACATTAGTCAGGGAAAAACTGTTTTTT; CDR3aa: CASRTLVREKLFF
j_gene: TRBJ2-7; v_gene: TRBV2; d_gene: .; abundance: .; CDR3nt: TGTGCCAGCAGTGAACCGGCCCCCGAGAGGTACGAGCAGTACTTC; CDR3aa: CASSEPAPERYEQYF
j_gene: TRBJ2-7; v_gene: TRBV5-5; d_gene: .; abundance: .; CDR3nt: TGTGCCAGCAGCTTGTTAGCGAGCGCCTACGAGCAGTACTTC; CDR3aa: CASSLLASAYEQYF
j_gene: TRBJ2-5; v_gene: TRBV10-2; d_gene: .; abundance: .; CDR3nt: TGCGCCAGCAGCGACCCCGGGGAAGGTAGTTACTTC; CDR3aa: CASSDPGEGSYF
j_gene: TRBJ1-2; v_gene: TRBV5-1; d_gene: .; abundance: .; CDR3nt: TGCGCCAGCAGCTTGGACAGCACTACCTATGGCTACACCTTC; CDR3aa: CASSLDSTTYGYTF
j_gene: TRBJ1-5; v_gene: TRBV6-5; d_gene: TRBD1; abundance: few; CDR3nt: TGTGCCAGCAGTATAACAGGGGGAGGTCAGCCCCAGCATTTT; CDR3aa: CASSITGGGQPQHF
j_gene: TRBJ2-7; v_gene: TRBV28; d_gene: .; abundance: .; CDR3nt: TGTGCCAGCAGGGAAAAGACCTACGAGCAGTACTTC; CDR3aa: CASREKTYEQYF
j_gene: TRBJ2-3; v_gene: TRBV10-2; d_gene: .; abundance: once; CDR3nt: TGCGCCAGCAGTGTTTTAGCAGATACGCAGTATTTT; CDR3aa: CASSVLADTQYF
j_gene: TRBJ1-3; v_gene: TRBV6-5; d_gene: TRBD1; abundance: .; CDR3nt: TGTGCCAGCAGTCTACGGGACAGCTCTGGAAACACCATATATTTT; CDR3aa: CASSLRDSSGNTIYF
j_gene: TRBJ2-3; v_gene: TRBV6-4; d_gene: TRBD1; abundance: .; CDR3nt: TGTGCCAGCAGTGACTCAGGGGGCGCAGATACGCAGTATTTT; CDR3aa: CASSDSGGADTQYF
j_gene: TRBJ1-3; v_gene: TRBV19; d_gene: .; abundance: .; CDR3nt: TGTGCCAGTAGTATGTTATCGAGATCTGGAAACACCATATATTTT; CDR3aa: CASSMLSRSGNTIYF
j_gene: TRBJ2-5; v_gene: TRBV6-5; d_gene: TRBD1; abundance: .; CDR3nt: TGTGCCAGCAGTAAAATAGGACAGGGTGCAGAGACCCAGTACTTC; CDR3aa: CASSKIGQGAETQYF
j_gene: TRBJ2-5; v_gene: TRBV5-1; d_gene: .; abundance: .; CDR3nt: TGCGCCAGCAGCGCGACCCTGGGCGGGCAAGAGACCCAGTACTTC; CDR3aa: CASSATLGGQETQYF
j_gene: TRBJ2-3; v_gene: TRBV11-2; d_gene: .; abundance: .; CDR3nt: TGTGCCAGCAGCGCAACCTCCGGGCCCCGGACGGGTACGCAGTATTTT; CDR3aa: CASSATSGPRTGTQYF
j_gene: TRBJ2-3; v_gene: TRBV6-4; d_gene: TRBD1; abundance: .; CDR3nt: TGTGCCAGCAGTGAGACAGGGGGCGCAGATACGCAGTATTTT; CDR3aa: CASSETGGADTQYF
j_gene: TRBJ2-7; v_gene: TRBV6-2/TRBV6-3; d_gene: .; abundance: .; CDR3nt: TGTGCCAGCAGTTACCTAGCCTTTGAGCAGTACTTC; CDR3aa: CASSYLAFEQYF